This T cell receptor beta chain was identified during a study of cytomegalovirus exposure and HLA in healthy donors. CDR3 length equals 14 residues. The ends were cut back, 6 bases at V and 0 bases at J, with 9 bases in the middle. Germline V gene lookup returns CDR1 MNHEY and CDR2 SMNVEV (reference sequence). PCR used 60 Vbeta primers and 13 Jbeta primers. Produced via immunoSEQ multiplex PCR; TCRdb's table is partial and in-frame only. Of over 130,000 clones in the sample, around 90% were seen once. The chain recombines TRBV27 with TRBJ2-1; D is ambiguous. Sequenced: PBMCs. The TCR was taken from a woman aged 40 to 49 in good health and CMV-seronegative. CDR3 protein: CASRKRDSYNEQFF. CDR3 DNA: TGTGCCAGCAGGAAAAGAGACTCCTACAATGAGCAGTTCTTC.